The 8 T cell receptor beta chains given below trace back to one sample, sequenced in a study of cytomegalovirus exposure and HLA in healthy donors. It was with 60 Vbeta and 13 Jbeta primers that the PCR ran. The table came from immunoSEQ multiplex PCR; TCRdb's copy has only in-frame clones and leaves some out. Counted here are more than 100,000 clones, less than 80% occurring once; the ten biggest clones make up about 1.8%. Sequenced: PBMCs. The receptors here all came from a female donor in good health and CMV-seropositive.

This clone turned up a few times. The chain combines TRBV11-2 with TRBJ2-3; 10 bases line up with TRBD2. CDR1 and CDR2 (germline): SGHAT, FQNNGV. This CDR3 has 17 residues. The V and J ends lost 1 base and 6 bases, in that order; junction bases with no gene match: 10. The CDR3 nucleotides are TGTGCCAGCAGCTTAGGGACTAGCGGCCCAGTGCGGGATACGCAGTATTTT. Amino acid sequence: CASSLGTSGPVRDTQYF.

The chain is built from TRBV9 and TRBJ1-2; 7 nucleotides match TRBD1. The junction had 12 bases not matched to a gene; V was cut back by 3 bases and J by 4 bases. The V gene's germline CDR1 is SGDLS and CDR2 YYNGEE. The CDR3 contains 16 residues. The CDR3 spells CASSGSAGQNIYGYTF. The CDR3, as DNA: TGTGCCAGCAGCGGGTCGGCGGGACAGAATATCTATGGCTACACCTTC.

The chain recombines TRBV6-6 with TRBJ1-1; TRBD1 aligns across 9 bases. The J segment lost 5 bases and the V segment lost 1 base, leaving 2 bases of the junction unmatched. This CDR3 is 14 amino acids long. Germline CDR1 and CDR2: MNHNY and SVGAGI (reference sequence). The CDR3 nucleotides are TGTGCCAGCAGTTACTGGGGACAGGGAACTGAAGCTTTCTTT. Translation: CASSYWGQGTEAFF.

The rearrangement joins TRBV5-1 to TRBJ1-1, with D perhaps TRBD1 (5 bases). Trimming removed 0 bases from V and 3 bases from J, with 18 bases in between. Germline CDR1 is SGHRS and CDR2 is YFSETQ. The CDR3 totals 17 residues. The chain's CDR3 is CASSLVPSRVSDTEAFF. The DNA for the CDR3 is TGCGCCAGCAGCTTGGTTCCATCCAGGGTGTCAGACACTGAAGCTTTCTTT.

V gene TRBV19 combines with J gene TRBJ1-1, with D unresolved. The CDR3 is 16 residues long. V dropped 3 bases and J dropped 5 bases, with 19 bases sitting between them. CDR1 and CDR2 from the germline V gene are LNHDA and SQIVND (reference sequence). In nucleotides, the CDR3 is TGTGCCAGTAGTATTCTCCCCCAACAGATTTCAACTGAAGCTTTCTTT. Its translation: CASSILPQQISTEAFF.

The rearrangement uses TRBV7-9 and TRBJ2-3; 9 positions match TRBD2. V lost 4 bases, J lost 4 bases, and 3 bases stayed unmatched. The CDR3 length is 14 residues. Germline values: CDR1 SEHNR, CDR2 FQNEAQ (reference sequence). The CDR3 region is CASSYSGGSDTQYF. The CDR3 bases are TGTGCCAGCAGCTATAGCGGGGGCTCAGATACGCAGTATTTT.

The rearrangement links TRBV20-1 to TRBJ2-7, with D possibly TRBD1 on 6 matching bases. V was clipped by 6 bases and J by 5 bases, with 11 bases between them. Germline V CDR1 and CDR2: DFQATT, SNEGSKA (reference sequence). This CDR3 is 11 amino acids long. In nucleotides, the CDR3 is TGCAGTGCAACACAGGGCCACGAGCAGTACTTC. As protein: CSATQGHEQYF.

This clone was seen more than once but under ten times. The rearrangement links TRBV9 to TRBJ1-1; weak D call: TRBD1 (5 bases). CDR1 and CDR2 (germline): SGDLS, YYNGEE. V shed 3 bases and J shed 5 bases, with 14 bases lying between them. There are 14 residues in the CDR3. CDR3 amino acids: CASSAQGFGTEAFF. The CDR3 DNA sequence: TGTGCCAGCAGCGCTCAGGGATTTGGGACTGAAGCTTTCTTT.